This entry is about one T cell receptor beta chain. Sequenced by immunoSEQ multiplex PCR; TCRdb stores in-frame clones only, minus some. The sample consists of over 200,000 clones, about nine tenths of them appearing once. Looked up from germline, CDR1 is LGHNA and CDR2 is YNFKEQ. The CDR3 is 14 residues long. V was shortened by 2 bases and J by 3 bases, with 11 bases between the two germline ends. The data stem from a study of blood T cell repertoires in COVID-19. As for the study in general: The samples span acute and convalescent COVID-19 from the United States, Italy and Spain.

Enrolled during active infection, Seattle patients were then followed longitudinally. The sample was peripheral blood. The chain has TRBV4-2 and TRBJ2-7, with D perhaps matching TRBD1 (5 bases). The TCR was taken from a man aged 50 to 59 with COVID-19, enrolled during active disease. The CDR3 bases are TGTGCCAGCAGCCAATCGACAGCGCTCTACGAGCAGTACTTC. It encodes CASSQSTALYEQYF.